Listed below are T cell receptor beta chains from one sample, sequenced in a study of shared clonotypes between healthy human individuals. Assay used: immunoSEQ multiplex PCR; TCRdb lists only in-frame clones, some missing. The sample lists roughly 2.6 million clones, around nine tenths seen once, with over 0.12% in the top ten. Sequenced material: naive CD4+ T cells sorted from blood. The receptors were sampled from a man younger than 35 in good health. Each CDR3 is given with its conserved first and last residue. The order of the fields is CDR3 length, J gene, D gene, clone size, V gene, CDR3 DNA, CDR3 protein. The D gene is left open where the match is weak. Some rows have no size entry. The others give once, few or many, or a class for an expanded clone.

cdr3_length: 14
j_call: TRBJ2-5
d_call: TRBD2
clone_size: once
v_call: TRBV6-5
cdr3_nt: TGTGCCAGCAGACCCGGACTAGCATCAGAGACCCAGTACTTC
cdr3_aa: CASRPGLASETQYF

cdr3_length: 14
j_call: TRBJ1-1
d_call: -
clone_size: -
v_call: TRBV18
cdr3_nt: TGTGCCAGCTCACCTGGGGTTAGGGACACTGAAGCTTTCTTT
cdr3_aa: CASSPGVRDTEAFF

cdr3_length: 17
j_call: TRBJ1-2
d_call: TRBD1
clone_size: -
v_call: TRBV19
cdr3_nt: TGTGCCAGTAGTACCATCAGGGACAGGGGGCCCCTCGGTGGCTACACCTTC
cdr3_aa: CASSTIRDRGPLGGYTF

cdr3_length: 14
j_call: TRBJ1-5
d_call: TRBD1
clone_size: -
v_call: TRBV12-5
cdr3_nt: TGTGCTAGTGGCGCTCCGGGACAGGGATCGCCCCAGCATTTT
cdr3_aa: CASGAPGQGSPQHF

cdr3_length: 14
j_call: TRBJ2-7
d_call: -
clone_size: -
v_call: TRBV9
cdr3_nt: TGTGCCAGCAGCACTCAGACTAACAGGGACGAGCAGTACTTC
cdr3_aa: CASSTQTNRDEQYF

cdr3_length: 13
j_call: TRBJ2-7
d_call: -
clone_size: -
v_call: TRBV6-5
cdr3_nt: TGTGCCAGCAGTTACTCGGCCAGGGGCGAGCAGTACTTC
cdr3_aa: CASSYSARGEQYF

cdr3_length: 11
j_call: TRBJ2-1
d_call: -
clone_size: -
v_call: TRBV6-5
cdr3_nt: TGTGCCAGCAGGAGGGACACTGAGCAGTTCTTC
cdr3_aa: CASRRDTEQFF

cdr3_length: 14
j_call: TRBJ2-5
d_call: -
clone_size: -
v_call: TRBV5-4
cdr3_nt: TGTGCCAGCAGCTTTCCGGGGGACAGAGAGACCCAGTACTTC
cdr3_aa: CASSFPGDRETQYF

cdr3_length: 15
j_call: TRBJ2-1
d_call: TRBD1
clone_size: -
v_call: TRBV7-2
cdr3_nt: TGTGCCAGCAGCGTGGGACAGGGCACCTACAATGAGCAGTTCTTC
cdr3_aa: CASSVGQGTYNEQFF

cdr3_length: 15
j_call: TRBJ1-5
d_call: -
clone_size: few
v_call: TRBV6-5
cdr3_nt: TGTGCCAGCAGTTACTCCCAGGCTAGCAATCAGCCCCAGCATTTT
cdr3_aa: CASSYSQASNQPQHF

cdr3_length: 16
j_call: TRBJ2-2
d_call: TRBD2
clone_size: -
v_call: TRBV9
cdr3_nt: TGTGCCAGCAGCGTAGTAGGGACTAGGTACACCGGGGAGCTGTTTTTT
cdr3_aa: CASSVVGTRYTGELFF

cdr3_length: 14
j_call: TRBJ1-2
d_call: -
clone_size: -
v_call: TRBV28
cdr3_nt: TGTGCCAGCAGTTTATTCGACGGTAACTATGGCTACACCTTC
cdr3_aa: CASSLFDGNYGYTF

cdr3_length: 13
j_call: TRBJ1-4
d_call: -
clone_size: -
v_call: TRBV10-3
cdr3_nt: TGTGCCATCAGTGATGAGTGGGGAGAAAAACTGTTTTTT
cdr3_aa: CAISDEWGEKLFF

cdr3_length: 16
j_call: TRBJ2-3
d_call: TRBD1
clone_size: -
v_call: TRBV28
cdr3_nt: TGTGCCAGCAGTACTACCGGGACAGGACTCACAGATACGCAGTATTTT
cdr3_aa: CASSTTGTGLTDTQYF

cdr3_length: 15
j_call: TRBJ2-1
d_call: -
clone_size: -
v_call: TRBV5-1
cdr3_nt: TGCGCCAGCAAGCAGGGACGGTTCTCCTACAATGAGCAGTTCTTC
cdr3_aa: CASKQGRFSYNEQFF

cdr3_length: 15
j_call: TRBJ1-5
d_call: -
clone_size: -
v_call: TRBV18
cdr3_nt: TGTGCCAGCTCACCTCCCGGAAATAGCAATCAGCCCCAGCATTTT
cdr3_aa: CASSPPGNSNQPQHF

cdr3_length: 12
j_call: TRBJ1-1
d_call: TRBD1
clone_size: -
v_call: TRBV29-1
cdr3_nt: TGCAGCGTCCAGGGGGGAGGCACTGAAGCTTTCTTT
cdr3_aa: CSVQGGGTEAFF

cdr3_length: 15
j_call: TRBJ1-5
d_call: TRBD1
clone_size: -
v_call: TRBV5-6
cdr3_nt: TGTGCCAGCAGCTTGGGGACAGGGCTCAATCAGCCCCAGCATTTT
cdr3_aa: CASSLGTGLNQPQHF

cdr3_length: 11
j_call: TRBJ2-1
d_call: -
clone_size: -
v_call: TRBV20-1
cdr3_nt: TGCAGTGCCCCCATGGCCTTGAAGCAGTTCTTC
cdr3_aa: CSAPMALKQFF

cdr3_length: 17
j_call: TRBJ2-7
d_call: TRBD2
clone_size: -
v_call: TRBV10-3
cdr3_nt: TGTGCCATCAGTGAGTACACTAGCGGGAGAAGCTCCTACGAGCAGTACTTC
cdr3_aa: CAISEYTSGRSSYEQYF

cdr3_length: 13
j_call: TRBJ2-1
d_call: -
clone_size: -
v_call: TRBV14
cdr3_nt: TGTGCCAGCAGCCAATTCGTGGTCGGTGAGCAGTTCTTC
cdr3_aa: CASSQFVVGEQFF

cdr3_length: 16
j_call: TRBJ1-1
d_call: TRBD1
clone_size: -
v_call: TRBV6-5
cdr3_nt: TGTGCCAGCAGTTACTCACTGGGGACAGGAATTACTGAAGCTTTCTTT
cdr3_aa: CASSYSLGTGITEAFF

cdr3_length: 15
j_call: TRBJ2-7
d_call: TRBD2
clone_size: -
v_call: TRBV5-1
cdr3_nt: TGCGCCAGCAGCTCCGGACTAGCGGGGGCCTACGAGCAGTACTTC
cdr3_aa: CASSSGLAGAYEQYF

cdr3_length: 17
j_call: TRBJ2-3
d_call: TRBD1
clone_size: -
v_call: TRBV5-4
cdr3_nt: TGTGCCAGCAGCTTAGGACAGGGGTCGGCTTACACAGATACGCAGTATTTT
cdr3_aa: CASSLGQGSAYTDTQYF

cdr3_length: 18
j_call: TRBJ2-1
d_call: TRBD2
clone_size: -
v_call: TRBV11-2
cdr3_nt: TGTGCCAGCAGCTTCACAACAGGGCTAGCGGGGGGCCCTATTGAGCAGTTCTTC
cdr3_aa: CASSFTTGLAGGPIEQFF

cdr3_length: 16
j_call: TRBJ1-1
d_call: -
clone_size: -
v_call: TRBV19
cdr3_nt: TGTGCCAGTACAAAACTTTGGGCAGGGAGAAATACTGAAGCTTTCTTT
cdr3_aa: CASTKLWAGRNTEAFF

cdr3_length: 16
j_call: TRBJ2-2
d_call: TRBD2
clone_size: -
v_call: TRBV5-6
cdr3_nt: TGTGCCAGCAGCTTTATGGCGGGAGGGCACACCGGGGAGCTGTTTTTT
cdr3_aa: CASSFMAGGHTGELFF

cdr3_length: 16
j_call: TRBJ2-2
d_call: TRBD2
clone_size: -
v_call: TRBV30
cdr3_nt: TGTGCCTGGAGTTTCCGACTAGCGGGCCGTACCGGGGAGCTGTTTTTT
cdr3_aa: CAWSFRLAGRTGELFF

cdr3_length: 11
j_call: TRBJ2-3
d_call: -
clone_size: -
v_call: TRBV30
cdr3_nt: TGTGCCTGGAGCCAAACAGATACGCAGTATTTT
cdr3_aa: CAWSQTDTQYF

cdr3_length: 16
j_call: TRBJ1-2
d_call: TRBD1
clone_size: -
v_call: TRBV27
cdr3_nt: TGTGCCAGCAGTTTATGGGGACAGGGGGCCCTATATGGCTACACCTTC
cdr3_aa: CASSLWGQGALYGYTF

cdr3_length: 16
j_call: TRBJ1-4
d_call: TRBD1
clone_size: -
v_call: TRBV7-9
cdr3_nt: TGTGCCAGCAGCTTCAGGGGGCCGTCGGGTAATGAAAAACTGTTTTTT
cdr3_aa: CASSFRGPSGNEKLFF

cdr3_length: 17
j_call: TRBJ1-4
d_call: -
clone_size: once
v_call: TRBV4-1
cdr3_nt: TGCGCCAGCAGCCAAGATACCCGCACCCTCCTCAATGAAAAACTGTTTTTT
cdr3_aa: CASSQDTRTLLNEKLFF

cdr3_length: 15
j_call: TRBJ2-3
d_call: -
clone_size: -
v_call: TRBV7-3
cdr3_nt: TGTGCCAGCAGCTTAAAGGGGGTAACCACAGATACGCAGTATTTT
cdr3_aa: CASSLKGVTTDTQYF

cdr3_length: 16
j_call: TRBJ2-2
d_call: -
clone_size: -
v_call: TRBV5-6
cdr3_nt: TGTGCCAGCACCACCTTGGGGGGATGGGACACCGGGGAGCTGTTTTTT
cdr3_aa: CASTTLGGWDTGELFF

cdr3_length: 14
j_call: TRBJ2-3
d_call: TRBD1
clone_size: -
v_call: TRBV19
cdr3_nt: TGTGCCCGGCGGGGACAGGGGTTCACAGATACGCAGTATTTT
cdr3_aa: CARRGQGFTDTQYF

cdr3_length: 15
j_call: TRBJ1-4
d_call: TRBD1
clone_size: -
v_call: TRBV5-4
cdr3_nt: TGTGCCAGCAGGCTGATCGGGACAGGAGGTGAAAAACTGTTTTTT
cdr3_aa: CASRLIGTGGEKLFF

cdr3_length: 15
j_call: TRBJ2-3
d_call: TRBD1
clone_size: -
v_call: TRBV4-1
cdr3_nt: TGCGCCAGCAGCCAAGAACAGGGGCGCACAGATACGCAGTATTTT
cdr3_aa: CASSQEQGRTDTQYF

cdr3_length: 16
j_call: TRBJ1-5
d_call: TRBD1
clone_size: -
v_call: TRBV27
cdr3_nt: TGTGCCAGCAGTCCCCAGGACAGGGGAAGCAATCAGCCCCAGCATTTT
cdr3_aa: CASSPQDRGSNQPQHF

cdr3_length: 17
j_call: TRBJ1-6
d_call: -
clone_size: -
v_call: TRBV5-1
cdr3_nt: TGCGCCAGCAGCAGCTCGGGCTCCCAAAATTATAATTCACCCCTCCACTTT
cdr3_aa: CASSSSGSQNYNSPLHF

cdr3_length: 16
j_call: TRBJ1-2
d_call: TRBD1
clone_size: once
v_call: TRBV5-1
cdr3_nt: TGCGCCAGCAGCTCCCGGGGGACAGGGGACGACTATGGCTACACCTTC
cdr3_aa: CASSSRGTGDDYGYTF

cdr3_length: 15
j_call: TRBJ2-5
d_call: -
clone_size: -
v_call: TRBV19
cdr3_nt: TGTGCCAGTAGTGCAGAACTAGTTGTCAGGGAGACCCAGTACTTC
cdr3_aa: CASSAELVVRETQYF

cdr3_length: 16
j_call: TRBJ2-7
d_call: -
clone_size: -
v_call: TRBV7-9
cdr3_nt: TGTGCCAGCAGCTCGCTGGGACACCAGAGCTCCTACGAGCAGTACTTC
cdr3_aa: CASSSLGHQSSYEQYF

cdr3_length: 17
j_call: TRBJ2-3
d_call: TRBD2
clone_size: -
v_call: TRBV7-2
cdr3_nt: TGTGCCAGCAGCTTAGACGGGCTAGCGGGAGGCGTAGATACGCAGTATTTT
cdr3_aa: CASSLDGLAGGVDTQYF

cdr3_length: 13
j_call: TRBJ1-2
d_call: -
clone_size: -
v_call: TRBV6-5
cdr3_nt: TGTGCCAGCAGTTCCAGTACAGGTTATGGCTACACCTTC
cdr3_aa: CASSSSTGYGYTF

cdr3_length: 14
j_call: TRBJ1-2
d_call: -
clone_size: once
v_call: TRBV6-5
cdr3_nt: TGTGCCAGCACCAGGGGCGGAACTAACTATGGCTACACCTTC
cdr3_aa: CASTRGGTNYGYTF

cdr3_length: 11
j_call: TRBJ1-1
d_call: -
clone_size: few
v_call: TRBV7-2
cdr3_nt: TGTGCCAGCAGCCCCCTTGCTGAAGCTTTCTTT
cdr3_aa: CASSPLAEAFF

cdr3_length: 16
j_call: TRBJ2-2
d_call: -
clone_size: -
v_call: TRBV7-3
cdr3_nt: TGTGCCAGCAGCTTAAACTCCGGGACGAGCACCGGGGAGCTGTTTTTT
cdr3_aa: CASSLNSGTSTGELFF

cdr3_length: 13
j_call: TRBJ2-5
d_call: -
clone_size: -
v_call: TRBV5-4
cdr3_nt: TGTGCCAGCAGCTTGGCCGGGGGAGAGACCCAGTACTTC
cdr3_aa: CASSLAGGETQYF

cdr3_length: 16
j_call: TRBJ2-1
d_call: TRBD2
clone_size: -
v_call: TRBV28
cdr3_nt: TGTGCCAGCAGTTCCCGGGGGGTTAGGACCTACAATGAGCAGTTCTTC
cdr3_aa: CASSSRGVRTYNEQFF